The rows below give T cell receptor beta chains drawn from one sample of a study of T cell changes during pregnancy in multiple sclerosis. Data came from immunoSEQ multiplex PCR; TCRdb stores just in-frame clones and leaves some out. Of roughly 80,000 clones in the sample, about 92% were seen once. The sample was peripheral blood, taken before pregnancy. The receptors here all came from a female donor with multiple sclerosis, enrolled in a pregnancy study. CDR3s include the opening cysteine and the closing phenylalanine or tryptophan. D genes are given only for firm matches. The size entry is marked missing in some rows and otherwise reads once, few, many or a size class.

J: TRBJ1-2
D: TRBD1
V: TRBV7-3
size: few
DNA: TGTGCCAGCAGCTTACACCGACAGGGGGCTGGCTACACCTTC
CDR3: CASSLHRQGAGYTF

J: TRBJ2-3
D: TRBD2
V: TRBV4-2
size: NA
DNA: TGTGCCAGCAGCCAAGACCGCGGGCTAGCGGGGGGAGTACGCACAGATACGCAGTATTTT
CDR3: CASSQDRGLAGGVRTDTQYF

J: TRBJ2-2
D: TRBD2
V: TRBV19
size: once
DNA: TGTGCCAGTAGTCGGGGGGTAGCCACCGGGGAGCTGTTTTTT
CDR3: CASSRGVATGELFF

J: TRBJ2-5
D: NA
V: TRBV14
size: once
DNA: TGTGCCAGCAGCCATCGGGGTGGCGGGTTGGAGACCCAGTACTTC
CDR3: CASSHRGGGLETQYF

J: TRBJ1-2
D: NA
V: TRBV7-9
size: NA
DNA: TGTGCCAGCAGCTCCCTACAGGGCTATGGCTACACCTTC
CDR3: CASSSLQGYGYTF

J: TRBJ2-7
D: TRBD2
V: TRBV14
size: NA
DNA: TGTGCCAGCAGCCAGGGGGGGAGTTGGGGCGAGCAGTACTTC
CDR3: CASSQGGSWGEQYF

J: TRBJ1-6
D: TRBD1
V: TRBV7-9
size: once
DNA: TGTGCCAGCAGCCCACCCACAGGGGATAATTCACCCCTCCACTTT
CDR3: CASSPPTGDNSPLHF

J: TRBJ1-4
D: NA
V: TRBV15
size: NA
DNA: TGTGCCACCAGCCCCACGGCAGGGAAACGGGAAAAACTGTTTTTT
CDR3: CATSPTAGKREKLFF

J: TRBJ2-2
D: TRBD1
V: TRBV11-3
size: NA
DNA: TGTGCCAGCAGCATAAGACAGGGGAACACCGGGGAGCTGTTTTTT
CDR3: CASSIRQGNTGELFF

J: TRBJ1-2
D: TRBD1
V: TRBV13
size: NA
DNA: TGTGCCAGCAGCTCGGACAGGAACTTCAACTTCTATGGCTACACCTTC
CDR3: CASSSDRNFNFYGYTF

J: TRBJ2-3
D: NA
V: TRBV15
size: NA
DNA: TGTGCCACCAGCAGAGATCAGCAAACTAGTTTCGTGCAGTATTTT
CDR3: CATSRDQQTSFVQYF

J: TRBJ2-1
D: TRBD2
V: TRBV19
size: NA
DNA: TGTGCCACCCAAGCGGGGTTGCTCTACAATGAGCAGTTCTTC
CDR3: CATQAGLLYNEQFF

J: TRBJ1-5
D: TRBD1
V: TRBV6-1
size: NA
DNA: TGTGCCAGCAGTGAAGGGACAGGGAACTATCAGCCCCAGCATTTT
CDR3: CASSEGTGNYQPQHF

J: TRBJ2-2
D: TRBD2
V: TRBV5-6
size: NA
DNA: TGTGCCAGCAGCTTGATAGCGGGCACCGGGGAGCTGTTTTTT
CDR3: CASSLIAGTGELFF

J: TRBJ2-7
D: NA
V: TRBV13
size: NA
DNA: TGTGCCAGCAGCCCAGAGACAGGCCTTGAGGACGAGCAGTACTTC
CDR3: CASSPETGLEDEQYF

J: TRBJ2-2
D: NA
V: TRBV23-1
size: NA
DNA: TGCGCCAGCAGTCAATCGAGCCCGCCTGGTGACAGCCCGACCGGGGAGCTGTTTTTT
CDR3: CASSQSSPPGDSPTGELFF

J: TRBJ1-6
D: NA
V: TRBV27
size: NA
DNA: TGTGCCAGTCACGACAGCCAGTATAATTCACCCCTCCACTTT
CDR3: CASHDSQYNSPLHF

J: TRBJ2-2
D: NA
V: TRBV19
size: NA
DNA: TGTGCTACCCGGTCAGAGGTCTCGGCCGGGGAGCTGTTTTTT
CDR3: CATRSEVSAGELFF

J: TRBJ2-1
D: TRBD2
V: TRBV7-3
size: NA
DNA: TGTGCCAGCAGCTTAATAGGTGGCGGGGGGGCCGTTGGCTACAATGAGCAGTTCTTC
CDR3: CASSLIGGGGAVGYNEQFF

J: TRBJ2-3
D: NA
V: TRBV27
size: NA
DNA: TGTGCCAGCAGTTCCCACACAGATACGCAGTATTTT
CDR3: CASSSHTDTQYF

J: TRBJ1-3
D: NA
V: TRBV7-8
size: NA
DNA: TGTGCCAGCAGCTTGTCCACAGGGTACGGAAACACCATATATTTT
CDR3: CASSLSTGYGNTIYF

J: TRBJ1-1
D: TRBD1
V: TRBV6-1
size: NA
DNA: TGTGCCAGCAAAACGGGACAGTTGAACACTGAAGCTTTCTTT
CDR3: CASKTGQLNTEAFF

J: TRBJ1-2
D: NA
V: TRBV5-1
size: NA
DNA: TGCGCCAGCAGCCGGGAGGGTTGGAGCTACACCTTC
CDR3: CASSREGWSYTF

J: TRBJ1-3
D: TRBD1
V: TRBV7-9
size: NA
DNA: TGTGCCAGCAGCTTAGGGACAGGAGTTGGAACCATATATTTT
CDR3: CASSLGTGVGTIYF

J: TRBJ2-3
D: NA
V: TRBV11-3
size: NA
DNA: TGTGCCAGCAGCCTCGGAACTAGCCTTAGAGCAGATACGCAGTATTTT
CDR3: CASSLGTSLRADTQYF

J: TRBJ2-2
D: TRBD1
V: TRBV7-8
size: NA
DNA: TGTGCCAGCACGGGACAGATCACCGGGGAGCTGTTTTTT
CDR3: CASTGQITGELFF

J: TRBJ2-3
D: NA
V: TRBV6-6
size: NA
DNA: TGTGCCAGCTCCTTACTTTTAGATACGCAGTATTTT
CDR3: CASSLLLDTQYF

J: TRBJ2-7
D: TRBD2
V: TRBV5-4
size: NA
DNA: TGTGCCAGCAGCCCGGGTTCTGGCCGCGGGAGGGGGGAGCAGTACTTC
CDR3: CASSPGSGRGRGEQYF

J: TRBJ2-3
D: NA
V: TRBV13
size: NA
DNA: TGTGCCAGCAGCACTAGGGCGGGGAGCACAGATACGCAGTATTTT
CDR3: CASSTRAGSTDTQYF